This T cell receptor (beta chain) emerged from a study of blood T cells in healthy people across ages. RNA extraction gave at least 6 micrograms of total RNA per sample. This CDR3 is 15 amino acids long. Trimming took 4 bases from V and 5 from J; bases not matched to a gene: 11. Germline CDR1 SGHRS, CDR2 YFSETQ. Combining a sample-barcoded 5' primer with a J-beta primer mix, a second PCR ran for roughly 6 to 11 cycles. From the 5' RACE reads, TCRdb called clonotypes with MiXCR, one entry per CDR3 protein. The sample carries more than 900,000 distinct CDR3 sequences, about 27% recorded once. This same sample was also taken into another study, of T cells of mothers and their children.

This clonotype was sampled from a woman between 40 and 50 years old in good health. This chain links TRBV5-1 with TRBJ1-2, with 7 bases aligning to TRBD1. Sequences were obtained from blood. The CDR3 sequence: CASSLGSGQIYGYTF. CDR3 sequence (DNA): TGCGCCAGCAGCCTTGGATCGGGACAGATTTATGGCTACACCTTC.